Listed below are T cell receptor beta chains from one sample, sequenced in a study of early T cells in non-severe SARS-CoV-2 infection. MiXCR, applied by TCRdb to the 5' RACE reads, yields one record per CDR3 protein. The sample has approximately 97,000 distinct CDR3 sequences; about 12% are singletons. Specimen: whole blood. The receptors shown here come from an adult who was a healthcare worker with PCR-confirmed SARS-CoV-2 infection or an uninfected control (not recorded which). The CDR3 runs from the conserved cysteine through the conserved F or W. The order of the fields is V gene, clone size, D gene, J gene, CDR3 DNA, CDR3 protein. The D gene is left open where the match is weak. Size values are once, few and many counts, or a class for expanded clones, and some rows have none.

v_call: TRBV6-4
clone_size: few
d_call: TRBD1
j_call: TRBJ1-1
cdr3_nt: TGTGCCAGCAGTGACCCGACAGGGGAAGAGAACACTGAAGCTTTCTTT
cdr3_aa: CASSDPTGEENTEAFF

v_call: TRBV28
clone_size: few
d_call: .
j_call: TRBJ2-2
cdr3_nt: TGTGCCAGCAGTCCACCTCTCGCGCAGAACACCGGGGAGCTGTTTTTT
cdr3_aa: CASSPPLAQNTGELFF

v_call: TRBV28
clone_size: few
d_call: TRBD2
j_call: TRBJ2-2
cdr3_nt: TGTGCCAGCAGAGGGGGGACTAGCCGCCCCGGGGAGCTGTTTTTT
cdr3_aa: CASRGGTSRPGELFF

v_call: TRBV2
clone_size: many
d_call: .
j_call: TRBJ2-7
cdr3_nt: TGTGCCAGCGGGACCTCGTCCTACGAGCAGTACTTC
cdr3_aa: CASGTSSYEQYF

v_call: TRBV6-1
clone_size: few
d_call: .
j_call: TRBJ1-5
cdr3_nt: TGTGCCAGCAGTGAAAGAGATAGTCAGCCCCAGCATTTT
cdr3_aa: CASSERDSQPQHF

v_call: TRBV18
clone_size: many
d_call: .
j_call: TRBJ1-4
cdr3_nt: TGTGCCAGCTCGCTTTACGGGGGCCAGATCAATGAAAAACTGTTTTTT
cdr3_aa: CASSLYGGQINEKLFF

v_call: TRBV9
clone_size: few
d_call: .
j_call: TRBJ2-5
cdr3_nt: TGTGCCAGCAGCGTGACTGCGGGGGAGACCCAGTACTTC
cdr3_aa: CASSVTAGETQYF

v_call: TRBV24-1
clone_size: .
d_call: .
j_call: TRBJ2-3
cdr3_nt: TGTGCCACCGCCGCCCGGGGTTCGGATACGCAGTATTTT
cdr3_aa: CATAARGSDTQYF

v_call: TRBV27
clone_size: many
d_call: TRBD1
j_call: TRBJ2-7
cdr3_nt: TGTGCCAGCAGAACCGACGTAGGGACAGGGTTGGACGAGCAGTACTTC
cdr3_aa: CASRTDVGTGLDEQYF

v_call: TRBV4-1
clone_size: many
d_call: TRBD1
j_call: TRBJ1-3
cdr3_nt: TGCGCCAGCAGCCAAGAAGGGACAGCTGGAAACACCATATATTTT
cdr3_aa: CASSQEGTAGNTIYF

v_call: TRBV6-6
clone_size: many
d_call: .
j_call: TRBJ2-1
cdr3_nt: TGTGCCAGCAGTTACTCACGGACCCACAATGAGCAGTTCTTC
cdr3_aa: CASSYSRTHNEQFF

v_call: TRBV12-3/TRBV12-4
clone_size: .
d_call: .
j_call: TRBJ1-3
cdr3_nt: TGTGCCAGCGCATCCTCTGGAAACACCATATATTTT
cdr3_aa: CASASSGNTIYF

v_call: TRBV18
clone_size: .
d_call: .
j_call: TRBJ1-6
cdr3_nt: TGTGCCAGCTCACCGGGAGGGGCCAATTCACCCCTCCACTTT
cdr3_aa: CASSPGGANSPLHF

v_call: TRBV11-2
clone_size: .
d_call: .
j_call: TRBJ2-2
cdr3_nt: TGTGCCAGCAGCCCCAAGGAGGCCGGGGAGCTGTTTTTT
cdr3_aa: CASSPKEAGELFF

v_call: TRBV28
clone_size: once
d_call: TRBD1
j_call: TRBJ2-7
cdr3_nt: TGTGCCAGCAGTGTCGGGACAGACTACGAGCAGTACTTC
cdr3_aa: CASSVGTDYEQYF

v_call: TRBV20-1
clone_size: few
d_call: TRBD1
j_call: TRBJ2-7
cdr3_nt: TGCAGTGCTCACCGGGACAGGGGGCGGTACGAGCAGTACTTC
cdr3_aa: CSAHRDRGRYEQYF

v_call: TRBV20-1
clone_size: few
d_call: .
j_call: TRBJ1-1
cdr3_nt: TGCAGTGCCCGGACAGCTGAAAAGGACACTGAAGCTTTCTTT
cdr3_aa: CSARTAEKDTEAFF

v_call: TRBV4-1
clone_size: .
d_call: .
j_call: TRBJ2-1
cdr3_nt: TGCGCCAGCAGCCAAGACCTCCTAGCGTCTACCTACAATGAGCAGTTCTTC
cdr3_aa: CASSQDLLASTYNEQFF

v_call: TRBV10-2
clone_size: few
d_call: .
j_call: TRBJ2-1
cdr3_nt: TGCGCCAGCAGAGGGGGTTTGGATGAGCAGTTCTTC
cdr3_aa: CASRGGLDEQFF

v_call: TRBV7-9
clone_size: few
d_call: TRBD2
j_call: TRBJ2-5
cdr3_nt: TGTGCCAGCAGCTTCTCTAGCGGGAGGGAGCAGACCCAGTACTTC
cdr3_aa: CASSFSSGREQTQYF

v_call: TRBV20-1
clone_size: .
d_call: TRBD1
j_call: TRBJ2-3
cdr3_nt: TGCAGTGCTTATAAGGGGGCGGGAGATACGCAGTATTTT
cdr3_aa: CSAYKGAGDTQYF

v_call: TRBV20-1
clone_size: .
d_call: .
j_call: TRBJ1-1
cdr3_nt: TGCAGTGCTAGCCAGGGCGTGATCGCTGAAGCTTTCTTT
cdr3_aa: CSASQGVIAEAFF

v_call: TRBV2
clone_size: .
d_call: .
j_call: TRBJ2-6
cdr3_nt: TGTGCCAGCAGTTCCAGTCCGTCTGGGGCCAACGTCCTGACTTTC
cdr3_aa: CASSSSPSGANVLTF

v_call: TRBV11-2
clone_size: few
d_call: .
j_call: TRBJ2-1
cdr3_nt: TGTGCCAGCAGCTTTGGACCGTTAATGGAGCAGTTCTTC
cdr3_aa: CASSFGPLMEQFF

v_call: TRBV28
clone_size: .
d_call: TRBD2
j_call: TRBJ2-5
cdr3_nt: TGTGCCAGCAGTCGACGTCTACTAGCGATAAAAGAGACCCAGTACTTC
cdr3_aa: CASSRRLLAIKETQYF

v_call: TRBV7-8
clone_size: many
d_call: .
j_call: TRBJ1-1
cdr3_nt: TGTGCCAGCAGCTTAGGGAGTGAAGCTTTCTTT
cdr3_aa: CASSLGSEAFF

v_call: TRBV5-1
clone_size: .
d_call: .
j_call: TRBJ1-5
cdr3_nt: TGCGCCAGCAGCCTTCAAAAGAAAGCCCAGCCCCAGCATTTT
cdr3_aa: CASSLQKKAQPQHF

v_call: TRBV29-1
clone_size: few
d_call: .
j_call: TRBJ2-1
cdr3_nt: TGCAGCGTTGCCGTCCTCGTGAGGGGCAATGAGCAGTTCTTC
cdr3_aa: CSVAVLVRGNEQFF

v_call: TRBV15
clone_size: many
d_call: TRBD2
j_call: TRBJ2-7
cdr3_nt: TGTGCCACCAGCAGAGACGGGGGGGTTACCTACGAGCAGTACTTC
cdr3_aa: CATSRDGGVTYEQYF

v_call: TRBV12-3/TRBV12-4
clone_size: .
d_call: TRBD2
j_call: TRBJ2-5
cdr3_nt: TGTGCCAGCAGTTCGGCCCGTAGCGGGCAGACCCAGTACTTC
cdr3_aa: CASSSARSGQTQYF

v_call: TRBV10-2
clone_size: many
d_call: .
j_call: TRBJ1-1
cdr3_nt: TGCGCCAGCAGTGAGGGCAGGGAGGAGATCTTT
cdr3_aa: CASSEGREEIF

v_call: TRBV7-2
clone_size: .
d_call: TRBD2
j_call: TRBJ2-7
cdr3_nt: TGTGCCAGCAGCCCCATCGCGTCTAGCGGGAGTTACGAGCAGTACTTC
cdr3_aa: CASSPIASSGSYEQYF

v_call: TRBV27
clone_size: .
d_call: TRBD2
j_call: TRBJ2-7
cdr3_nt: TGTGCCAGCAGTTTTGCGCGGGGGTACGAGCAGTACTTC
cdr3_aa: CASSFARGYEQYF

v_call: TRBV20-1
clone_size: many
d_call: TRBD2
j_call: TRBJ2-3
cdr3_nt: TGCAGTGCTACCGGACTAGGTGGCACAGATACGCAGTATTTT
cdr3_aa: CSATGLGGTDTQYF

v_call: TRBV25-1
clone_size: few
d_call: .
j_call: TRBJ2-2
cdr3_nt: TGTGCCAGCAGTGAACAGGGGAACACCGGGGAGCTGTTTTTT
cdr3_aa: CASSEQGNTGELFF

v_call: TRBV20-1
clone_size: many
d_call: TRBD2
j_call: TRBJ2-4
cdr3_nt: TGCAGTGCTAGAGATCATCCGCGACTAGCGGGAGTTGGCGAAACCAAAAACATTCAGTACTTC
cdr3_aa: CSARDHPRLAGVGETKNIQYF

v_call: TRBV18
clone_size: many
d_call: .
j_call: TRBJ2-5
cdr3_nt: TGTGCCAGCTCACCAGGTGGCTTCCGGCAAGAGACCCAGTACTTC
cdr3_aa: CASSPGGFRQETQYF

v_call: TRBV19
clone_size: few
d_call: .
j_call: TRBJ1-2
cdr3_nt: TGTGCCAGTAGTATATACGGGCCCCAGAGGAGGGGCTACACCTTC
cdr3_aa: CASSIYGPQRRGYTF

v_call: TRBV15
clone_size: many
d_call: .
j_call: TRBJ2-6
cdr3_nt: TGTGCCACCAGCAGAGACAACTCTGGGGCCAACGTCCTGACTTTC
cdr3_aa: CATSRDNSGANVLTF

v_call: TRBV6-1
clone_size: many
d_call: TRBD1
j_call: TRBJ2-1
cdr3_nt: TGTGCCAGCAGTGGCTTGGGACAGGGGGGAGACAATGAGCAGTTCTTC
cdr3_aa: CASSGLGQGGDNEQFF

v_call: TRBV20-1
clone_size: .
d_call: .
j_call: TRBJ2-6
cdr3_nt: TGCAGTGCTAGAGATCTTCGTCAGAATGGGGCCAACGTCCTGACTTTC
cdr3_aa: CSARDLRQNGANVLTF

v_call: TRBV6-5
clone_size: .
d_call: TRBD1
j_call: TRBJ1-6
cdr3_nt: TGTGCCAGCAGTGACGACCCTCCGGGACAGGTTCCGAATTCACCCCTCCACTTT
cdr3_aa: CASSDDPPGQVPNSPLHF

v_call: TRBV5-4
clone_size: few
d_call: TRBD2
j_call: TRBJ2-6
cdr3_nt: TGTGCCAGCAGCTTACCTCGGGACTACCCCCACTCTGGGGCCAACGTCCTGACTTTC
cdr3_aa: CASSLPRDYPHSGANVLTF

v_call: TRBV6-1
clone_size: .
d_call: TRBD1
j_call: TRBJ1-5
cdr3_nt: TGTGCCAGCAGACCCGGACAGGGGATCCTTAATCAGCCCCAGCATTTT
cdr3_aa: CASRPGQGILNQPQHF

v_call: TRBV20-1
clone_size: few
d_call: .
j_call: TRBJ1-5
cdr3_nt: TGCAGTGCATCCGGCATCTGGAGGGGCAATCAGCCCCAGCATTTT
cdr3_aa: CSASGIWRGNQPQHF

v_call: TRBV4-1
clone_size: many
d_call: .
j_call: TRBJ2-7
cdr3_nt: TGCGCCAGCAGCCCAGGGACCTACGAGCAGTACTTC
cdr3_aa: CASSPGTYEQYF